This T cell receptor beta chain was recorded in a study of blood T cells in healthy people across ages. Primed by a sample-barcoded 5' primer and a J-beta primer mix, a second PCR proceeded for roughly 7 to 11 cycles. TCRdb redid the calling of the 5' RACE reads with MiXCR, one entry per CDR3 protein. The table includes approximately 1,100,000 distinct CDR3 sequences, more than 35% detected once. Isolated per sample were at least 6 million PBMCs. On this clonotype itself: A clone one base away is much larger, so this may be a read error.

Germline trimming cut 4 bases from V and 6 bases from J; bases unmatched to any gene: 2. The CDR3 has 14 residues. Germline-derived CDR1 and CDR2 are SGHNT and YYREEE (reference sequence). This TCR was sampled from a woman aged 55 to 70 in good health. The chain carries TRBV5-4 and TRBJ2-1, with 12 nucleotides matching TRBD2. Source material: blood. The CDR3 is CASSRTSGINEQFF. Here the CDR3 DNA reads TGTGCCAGCAGCCGGACTAGCGGGATCAATGAGCAGTTCTTC.